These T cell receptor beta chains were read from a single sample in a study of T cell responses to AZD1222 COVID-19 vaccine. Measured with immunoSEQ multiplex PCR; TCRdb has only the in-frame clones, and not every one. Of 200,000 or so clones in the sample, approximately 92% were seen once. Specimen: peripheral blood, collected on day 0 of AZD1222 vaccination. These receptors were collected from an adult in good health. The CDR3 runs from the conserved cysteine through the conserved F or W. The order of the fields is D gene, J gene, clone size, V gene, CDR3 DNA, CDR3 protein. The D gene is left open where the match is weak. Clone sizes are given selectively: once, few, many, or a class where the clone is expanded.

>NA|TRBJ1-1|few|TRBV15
TGTGCCACCAGCAGAGCCAGGGCGAACACTGAAGCTTTCTTT
CATSRARANTEAFF
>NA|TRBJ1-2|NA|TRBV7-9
TGTGCCAGCAGGCCAGCGGGGAGCTATGGCTACACCTTC
CASRPAGSYGYTF
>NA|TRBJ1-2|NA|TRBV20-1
TGCAGTGCCCCGCCGCGGGGCTACACCTTC
CSAPPRGYTF
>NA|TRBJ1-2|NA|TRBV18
TGTGCCAGCTCACCACCAACAGGGAGCGGCTACACCTTC
CASSPPTGSGYTF
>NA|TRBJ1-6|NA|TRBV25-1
TGTGCCAGCAGTGAAGGGTGGACACGGAGCATCTATAATTCACCCCTCCACTTT
CASSEGWTRSIYNSPLHF
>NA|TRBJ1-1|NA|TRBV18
TGTGCCAGCTCAAGCACAGGTAACACTGAAGCTTTCTTT
CASSSTGNTEAFF
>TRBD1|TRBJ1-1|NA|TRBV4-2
TGTGCCAGCAGCCATGACAGGGGCATGAACACTGAAGCTTTCTTT
CASSHDRGMNTEAFF
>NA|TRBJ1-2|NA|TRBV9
TGTGCCAGCAGCGGGGGAGGCTACACCTTC
CASSGGGYTF
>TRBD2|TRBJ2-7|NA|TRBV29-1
TGCAGCGTCCTTGGACTAGCGGGAGGTATCGAGCAGTACTTC
CSVLGLAGGIEQYF
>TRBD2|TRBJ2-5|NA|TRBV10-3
TGTGCCATCAGTGAGGGCCTACTAGCGGGAGGAAAAGAGACCCAGTACTTC
CAISEGLLAGGKETQYF
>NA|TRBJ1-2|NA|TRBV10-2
TGCGCCAGCAGTGAGTCGACTCGGGTTCTTGGCTACACCTTC
CASSESTRVLGYTF
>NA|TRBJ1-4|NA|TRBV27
TGTGCCAGCAGGAGACTTGGGCCGGGTGAAAAACTGTTTTTT
CASRRLGPGEKLFF
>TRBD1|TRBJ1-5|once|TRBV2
TGTGCCAGCAGTGAGAGGGTACAGGGGGGCACGGGCAATCAGCCCCAGCATTTT
CASSERVQGGTGNQPQHF
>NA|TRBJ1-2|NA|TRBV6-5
TGTGCCAGCAGCTACGGGCGCCATGGCTACACCTTC
CASSYGRHGYTF
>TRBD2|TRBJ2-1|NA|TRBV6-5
TGTGCCAGCAGTTACTCTAGCGGGAACAATGAGCAGTTCTTC
CASSYSSGNNEQFF
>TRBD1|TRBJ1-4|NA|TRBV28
TGTGCCAGCAGTGGGACAGTCTCACAGGGGACTAATGAAAAACTGTTTTTT
CASSGTVSQGTNEKLFF
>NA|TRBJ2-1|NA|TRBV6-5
TGTGCCAGCAGTCTCGACAGCCTCAGCAATGAGCAGTTCTTC
CASSLDSLSNEQFF
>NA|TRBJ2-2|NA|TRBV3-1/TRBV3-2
TGTGCCAGCAGCCAGCAGGGGAGGAACACCGGGGAGCTGTTTTTT
CASSQQGRNTGELFF
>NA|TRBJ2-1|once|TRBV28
TGTGCCAGCTCCTACAATGAGCAGTTCTTC
CASSYNEQFF
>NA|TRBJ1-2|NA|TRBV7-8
TGTGCCAGCAGCCCCTTTAGTCGGGCGACTCTGCTTTCCTATGGCTACACCTTC
CASSPFSRATLLSYGYTF
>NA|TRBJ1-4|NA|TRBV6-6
TGTGCCAGCAGTTACGGGGTGAATGAAAAACTGTTTTTT
CASSYGVNEKLFF
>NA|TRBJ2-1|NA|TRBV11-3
TGTGCCAGCAGCTTATCCTGGGTTACCAATGAGCAGTTCTTC
CASSLSWVTNEQFF
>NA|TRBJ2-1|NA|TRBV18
TGTGCCAGCTCACTCTCGGGCGGGACCTACAATGAGCAGTTCTTC
CASSLSGGTYNEQFF
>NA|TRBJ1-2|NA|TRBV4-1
TGCGCCAGCAGCCAAGACTACAGGGAGTCGAGCTATGGCTACACCTTC
CASSQDYRESSYGYTF
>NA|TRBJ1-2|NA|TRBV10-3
TGTGCCATCAGTGAACGGGAGGGAGCCCCCTATGGCTACACCTTC
CAISEREGAPYGYTF
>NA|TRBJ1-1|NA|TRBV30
TGTGCCTGGAGCCTTGGCGGGGAAGCTTTCTTT
CAWSLGGEAFF
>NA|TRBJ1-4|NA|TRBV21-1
TGTGCCAGCCTCAAGCGGTCAAATGAAAAACTGTTTTTT
CASLKRSNEKLFF
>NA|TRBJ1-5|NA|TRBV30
TGTGCCTGGAGTTCAGGGGGCAATCAGCCCCAGCATTTT
CAWSSGGNQPQHF
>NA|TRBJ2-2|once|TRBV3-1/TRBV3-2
TGTGCCAGCAGCCCTTGGAATGGCGGGGAGCTGTTTTTT
CASSPWNGGELFF
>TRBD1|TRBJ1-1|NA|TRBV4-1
TGCGCCAGCAGCCAAGGGGGACAGAGAAACACTGAAGCTTTCTTT
CASSQGGQRNTEAFF
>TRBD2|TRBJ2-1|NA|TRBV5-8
TGTGCCAGCAGCTTACCGGGACTAGCATCCGAGCAGTTCTTC
CASSLPGLASEQFF
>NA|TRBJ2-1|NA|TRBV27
TGTGCCAGCGGGAGCAACTCCTACAATGAGCAGTTCTTC
CASGSNSYNEQFF
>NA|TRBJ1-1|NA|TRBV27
TGTGCCAGCAGTTTTGTAGGGGAAGACAGCGTTCGGACTGAAGCTTTCTTT
CASSFVGEDSVRTEAFF
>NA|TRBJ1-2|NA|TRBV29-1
TGCAGCGTTGACATTACTCAGGGTGGCTACACCTTC
CSVDITQGGYTF
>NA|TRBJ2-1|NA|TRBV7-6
TGTGCCAGCTCCGCTTCCCAGGGGAGTTCCTACAATGAGCAGTTCTTC
CASSASQGSSYNEQFF
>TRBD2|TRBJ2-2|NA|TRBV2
TGTGCCAGAGGACTAGCGGGCCGGAACACCGGGGAGCTGTTTTTT
CARGLAGRNTGELFF
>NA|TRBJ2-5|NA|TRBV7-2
TGTGCCAGCAGCTTAGAAACGTGGATATCACCCCAAGAGACCCAGTACTTC
CASSLETWISPQETQYF
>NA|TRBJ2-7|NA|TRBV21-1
TGTGCCAGCAGCTTCCGTCTCCGTGCGGGGGTGGAGCAGTACTTC
CASSFRLRAGVEQYF
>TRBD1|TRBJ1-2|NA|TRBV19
TGTGCCAGTAGGAATCCCGGGACAGGGGGCAGGAACTATGGCTACACCTTC
CASRNPGTGGRNYGYTF
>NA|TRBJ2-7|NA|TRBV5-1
TGCGCCAGCAGCCAAAACAGGGACGGCGAGCAGTACTTC
CASSQNRDGEQYF
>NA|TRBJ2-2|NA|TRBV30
TGTGCCTGGAGTCCGTACAGCGCCGGGGAGCTGTTTTTT
CAWSPYSAGELFF
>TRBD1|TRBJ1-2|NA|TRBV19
TGTGCCAGTAGTCCGAGAACAGGGGAACAGAACTATGGCTACACCTTC
CASSPRTGEQNYGYTF
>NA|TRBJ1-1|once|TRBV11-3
TGTGCCAGCAGCTTAGGCGGTCGGGGGCCCACTGAAGCTTTCTTT
CASSLGGRGPTEAFF
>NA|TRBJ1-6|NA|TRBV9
TGTGCCAGCAGCGTAAGGGGTGGGAATAATTCACCCCTCCACTTT
CASSVRGGNNSPLHF
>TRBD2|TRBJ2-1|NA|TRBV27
TGTGCCAGCAGTAGAACGGGGGGGCCCTACAATGAGCAGTTCTTC
CASSRTGGPYNEQFF
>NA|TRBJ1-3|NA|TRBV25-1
TGTGCCAGCACTAGGACCTCTGGAAACACCATATATTTT
CASTRTSGNTIYF
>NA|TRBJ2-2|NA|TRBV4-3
TGCGCCAGCAGCCAAGAGATCACGTTTACCGGGGAGCTGTTTTTT
CASSQEITFTGELFF
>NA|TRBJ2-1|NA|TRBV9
TGTGCCAGCAGCGTAGCTTGGAGGACGCCGGAGCAGTTCTTC
CASSVAWRTPEQFF
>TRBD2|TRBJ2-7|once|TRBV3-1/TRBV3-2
TGTGCCAGCAGCCAAGTTCGGAGTGGGGGACTAAGGTCGGGCGAGCAGTACTTC
CASSQVRSGGLRSGEQYF
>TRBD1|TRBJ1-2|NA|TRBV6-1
TGTGCCAGCAGTGGAGGACAGGGCAACTATGGCTACACCTTC
CASSGGQGNYGYTF
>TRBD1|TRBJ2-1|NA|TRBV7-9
TGTGCCAGCAGCTCCCAGGGGGGACAGGGGGACTCCTACAATGAGCAGTTCTTC
CASSSQGGQGDSYNEQFF